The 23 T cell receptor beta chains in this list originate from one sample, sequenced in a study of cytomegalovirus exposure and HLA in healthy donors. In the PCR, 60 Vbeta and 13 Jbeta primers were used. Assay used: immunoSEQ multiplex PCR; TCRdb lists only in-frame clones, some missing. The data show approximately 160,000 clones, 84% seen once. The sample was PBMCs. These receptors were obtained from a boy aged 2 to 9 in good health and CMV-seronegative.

The CDR3 loop reads CASSLAAVYEQYF. As DNA, the CDR3 is TGTGCCAGCAGCTTGGCCGCGGTCTACGAGCAGTACTTC. The rearrangement links TRBV5-6 to TRBJ2-7; D not resolved. Germline CDR1 reads SGHDT; CDR2 reads YYEEEE. V lost 0 bases and J 3 bases, leaving 7 bases between the germline ends. This CDR3 is 13 amino acids long.

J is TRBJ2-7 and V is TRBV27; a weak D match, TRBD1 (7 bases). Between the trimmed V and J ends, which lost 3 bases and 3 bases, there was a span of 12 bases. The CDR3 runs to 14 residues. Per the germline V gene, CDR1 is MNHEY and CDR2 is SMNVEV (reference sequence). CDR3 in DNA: TGTGCCAGCAGTTTCGGAGGGGGCTTCTACGAGCAGTACTTC. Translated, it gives CASSFGGGFYEQYF.

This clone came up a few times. CDR3 nucleotide sequence: TGCAGCGTCGGATACAGTTACACTGAAGCTTTCTTT. It codes for CSVGYSYTEAFF. V is TRBV29-1 and J is TRBJ1-1, with no clear D. The germline V gene has CDR1 SQVTM and CDR2 ANQGSEA. V gave up 6 bases and J gave up 3 bases, with 11 bases separating them. The CDR3 is made up of 12 amino acids.

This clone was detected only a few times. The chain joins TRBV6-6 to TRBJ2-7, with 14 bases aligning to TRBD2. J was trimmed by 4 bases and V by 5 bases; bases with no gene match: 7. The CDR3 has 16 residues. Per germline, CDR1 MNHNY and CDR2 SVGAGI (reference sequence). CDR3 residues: CASSGQGLAGEYEQYF. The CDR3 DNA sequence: TGTGCCAGCAGTGGGCAGGGACTAGCGGGAGAGTACGAGCAGTACTTC.

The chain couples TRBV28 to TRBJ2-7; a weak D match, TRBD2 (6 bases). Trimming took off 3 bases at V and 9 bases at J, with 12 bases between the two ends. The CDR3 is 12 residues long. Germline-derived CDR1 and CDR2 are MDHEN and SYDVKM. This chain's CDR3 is CASSFGGTGQYF. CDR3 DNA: TGTGCCAGCAGTTTTGGCGGGACGGGGCAGTACTTC.

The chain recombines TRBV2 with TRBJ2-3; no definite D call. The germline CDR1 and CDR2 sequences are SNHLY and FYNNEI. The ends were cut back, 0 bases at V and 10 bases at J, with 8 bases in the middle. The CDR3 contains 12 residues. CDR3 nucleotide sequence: TGTGCCAGCAGTGAAGCCGGGTGGGCGCAGTATTTT. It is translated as CASSEAGWAQYF.

CDR3 amino acids: CASSPGQGAYGYTF. The DNA of the CDR3 is TGTGCCAGCTCACCCGGGCAGGGCGCCTATGGCTACACCTTC. The chain has TRBV18 and TRBJ1-2; possibly TRBD1 for D (5 bases). The CDR3 is 14 amino acids. From germline, CDR1 is KGHSH and CDR2 LQKENI. Trimming took off 3 bases at V and 4 bases at J, with 12 bases between the two ends.

The CDR3 here is CASGYQVGSSTEQYF. The CDR3 bases are TGTGCTAGTGGTTATCAGGTGGGTTCGTCTACAGAGCAGTACTTC. The rearrangement joins TRBV12-5 to TRBJ2-7; D remains unclear. CDR1 is LGHNT and CDR2 is FRNRAP in the germline V gene. V was trimmed by 4 bases and J by 7 bases, leaving 20 bases between them. The CDR3 contains 15 residues.

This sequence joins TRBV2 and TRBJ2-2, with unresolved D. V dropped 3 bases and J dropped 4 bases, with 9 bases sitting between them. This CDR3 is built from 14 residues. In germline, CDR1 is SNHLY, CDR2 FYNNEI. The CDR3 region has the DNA TGTGCCAGCAGTGAGGAGAGATCCACCGGGGAGCTGTTTTTT. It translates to CASSEERSTGELFF.

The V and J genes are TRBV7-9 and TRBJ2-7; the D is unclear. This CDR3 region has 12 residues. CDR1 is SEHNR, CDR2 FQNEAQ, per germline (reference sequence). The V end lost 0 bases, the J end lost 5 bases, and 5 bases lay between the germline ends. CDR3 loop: CASSLATDEQYF. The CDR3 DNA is TGTGCCAGCAGCTTAGCTACGGACGAGCAGTACTTC.

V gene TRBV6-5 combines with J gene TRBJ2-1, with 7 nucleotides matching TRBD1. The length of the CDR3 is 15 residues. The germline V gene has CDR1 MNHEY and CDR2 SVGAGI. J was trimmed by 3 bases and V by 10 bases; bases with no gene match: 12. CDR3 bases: TGTGCCACCAGAACAGGGGAGCCTAGCTACAATGAGCAGTTCTTC. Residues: CATRTGEPSYNEQFF.

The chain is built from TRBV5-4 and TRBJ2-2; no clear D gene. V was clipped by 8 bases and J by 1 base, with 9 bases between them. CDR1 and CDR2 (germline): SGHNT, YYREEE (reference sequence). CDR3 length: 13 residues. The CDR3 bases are TGTGCCAGTTTTAGCAGGAACACCGGGGAGCTGTTTTTT. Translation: CASFSRNTGELFF.

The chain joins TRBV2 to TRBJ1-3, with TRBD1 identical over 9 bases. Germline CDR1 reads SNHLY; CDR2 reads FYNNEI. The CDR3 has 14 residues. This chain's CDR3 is CAHAPGQGSDTIYF. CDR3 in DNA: TGTGCACACGCCCCGGGACAGGGTTCGGACACCATATATTTT.

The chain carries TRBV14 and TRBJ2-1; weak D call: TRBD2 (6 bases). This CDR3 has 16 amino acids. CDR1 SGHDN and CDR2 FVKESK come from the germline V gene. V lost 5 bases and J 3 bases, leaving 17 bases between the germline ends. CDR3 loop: CASSSHSGPIYNEQFF. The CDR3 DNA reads TGTGCCAGCAGCAGTCATAGCGGTCCAATCTACAATGAGCAGTTCTTC.

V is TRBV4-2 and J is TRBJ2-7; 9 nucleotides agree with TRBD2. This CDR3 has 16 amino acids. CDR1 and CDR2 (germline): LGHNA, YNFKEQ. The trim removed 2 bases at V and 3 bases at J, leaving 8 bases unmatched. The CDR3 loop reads CASSQQAGGRLYEQYF. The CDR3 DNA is TGTGCCAGCAGCCAACAAGCGGGAGGTCGCCTCTACGAGCAGTACTTC.

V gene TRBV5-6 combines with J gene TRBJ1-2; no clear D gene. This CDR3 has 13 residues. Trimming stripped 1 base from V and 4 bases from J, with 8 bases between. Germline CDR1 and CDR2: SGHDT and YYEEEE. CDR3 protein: CASSLSQFYGYTF. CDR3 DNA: TGTGCCAGCAGCTTGAGTCAGTTCTATGGCTACACCTTC.

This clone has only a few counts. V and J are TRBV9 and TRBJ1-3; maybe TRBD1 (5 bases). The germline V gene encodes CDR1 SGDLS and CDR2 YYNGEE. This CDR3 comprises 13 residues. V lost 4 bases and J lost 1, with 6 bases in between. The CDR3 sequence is CASSRGSGNTIYF. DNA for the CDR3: TGTGCCAGCAGCAGGGGTTCTGGAAACACCATATATTTT.

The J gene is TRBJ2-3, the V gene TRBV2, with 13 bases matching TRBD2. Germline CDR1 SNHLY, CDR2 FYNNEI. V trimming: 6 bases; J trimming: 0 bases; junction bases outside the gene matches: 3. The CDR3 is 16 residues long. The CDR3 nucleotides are TGTGCCAGCAGGGGACTAGCGGGGCCTAGCACAGATACGCAGTATTTT. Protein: CASRGLAGPSTDTQYF.

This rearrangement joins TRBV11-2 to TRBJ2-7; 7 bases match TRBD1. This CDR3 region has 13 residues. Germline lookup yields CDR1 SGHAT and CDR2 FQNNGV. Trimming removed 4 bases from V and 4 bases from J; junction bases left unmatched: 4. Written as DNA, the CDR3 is TGTGCCAGCAGCTCTCTACAGGGGTACGAGCAGTACTTC. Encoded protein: CASSSLQGYEQYF.

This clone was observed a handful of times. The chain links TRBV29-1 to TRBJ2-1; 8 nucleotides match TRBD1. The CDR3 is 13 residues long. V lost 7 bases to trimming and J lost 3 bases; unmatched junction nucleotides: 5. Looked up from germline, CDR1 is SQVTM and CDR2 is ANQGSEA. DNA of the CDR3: TGCAGCGCCCGACAGGGGCTCTACAATGAGCAGTTCTTC. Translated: CSARQGLYNEQFF.

This CDR3 is CASSSSRFSGANVLTF. DNA for the CDR3: TGTGCCAGCAGCTCCAGTCGATTCTCTGGGGCCAACGTCCTGACTTTC. The V call is TRBV7-9, the J call TRBJ2-6; D is ambiguous. The CDR3 is 16 residues long. The germline V gene has CDR1 SEHNR and CDR2 FQNEAQ (reference sequence). Trimming shortened V by 4 bases and J by 0 bases, and 10 bases separated the two germline ends.

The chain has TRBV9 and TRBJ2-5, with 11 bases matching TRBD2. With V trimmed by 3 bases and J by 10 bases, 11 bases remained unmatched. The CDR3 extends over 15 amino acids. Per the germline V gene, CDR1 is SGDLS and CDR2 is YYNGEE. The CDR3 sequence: CASSATSGTQRGQYF. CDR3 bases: TGTGCCAGCAGCGCGACTAGCGGGACCCAACGGGGCCAGTACTTC.

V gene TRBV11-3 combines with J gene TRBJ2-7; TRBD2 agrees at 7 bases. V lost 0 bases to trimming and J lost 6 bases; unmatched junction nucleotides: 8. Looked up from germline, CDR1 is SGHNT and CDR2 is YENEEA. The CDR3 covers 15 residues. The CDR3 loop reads CASSLEGGSSREQYF. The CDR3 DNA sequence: TGTGCCAGCAGCTTAGAGGGCGGGAGTTCTCGCGAGCAGTACTTC.